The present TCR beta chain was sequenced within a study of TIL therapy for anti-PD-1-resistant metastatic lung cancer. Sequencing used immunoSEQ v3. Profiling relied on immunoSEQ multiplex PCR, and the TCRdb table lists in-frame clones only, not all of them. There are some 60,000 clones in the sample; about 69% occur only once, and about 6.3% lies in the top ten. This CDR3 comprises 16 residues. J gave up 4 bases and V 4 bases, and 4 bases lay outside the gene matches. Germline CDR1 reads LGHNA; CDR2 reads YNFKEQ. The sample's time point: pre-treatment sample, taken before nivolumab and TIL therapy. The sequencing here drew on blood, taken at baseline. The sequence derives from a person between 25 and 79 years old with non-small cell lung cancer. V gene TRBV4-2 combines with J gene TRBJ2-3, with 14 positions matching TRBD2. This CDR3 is CASSRGTSGSADTQYF. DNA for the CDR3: TGTGCCAGCAGCCGCGGGACTAGCGGGAGCGCAGATACGCAGTATTTT.